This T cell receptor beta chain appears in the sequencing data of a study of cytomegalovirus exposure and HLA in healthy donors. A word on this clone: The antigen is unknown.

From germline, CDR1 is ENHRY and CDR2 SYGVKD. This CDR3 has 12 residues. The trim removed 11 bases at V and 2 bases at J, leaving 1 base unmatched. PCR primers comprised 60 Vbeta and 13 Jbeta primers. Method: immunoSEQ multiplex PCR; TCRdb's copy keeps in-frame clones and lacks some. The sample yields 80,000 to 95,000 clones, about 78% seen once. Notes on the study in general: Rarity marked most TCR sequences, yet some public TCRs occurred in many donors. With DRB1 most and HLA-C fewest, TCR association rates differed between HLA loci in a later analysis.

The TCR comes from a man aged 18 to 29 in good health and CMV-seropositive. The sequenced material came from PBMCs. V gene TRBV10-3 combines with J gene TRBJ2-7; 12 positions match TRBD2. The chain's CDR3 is CAASGRAYEQYF. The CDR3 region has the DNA TGTGCCGCTAGCGGGAGGGCCTACGAGCAGTACTTC.